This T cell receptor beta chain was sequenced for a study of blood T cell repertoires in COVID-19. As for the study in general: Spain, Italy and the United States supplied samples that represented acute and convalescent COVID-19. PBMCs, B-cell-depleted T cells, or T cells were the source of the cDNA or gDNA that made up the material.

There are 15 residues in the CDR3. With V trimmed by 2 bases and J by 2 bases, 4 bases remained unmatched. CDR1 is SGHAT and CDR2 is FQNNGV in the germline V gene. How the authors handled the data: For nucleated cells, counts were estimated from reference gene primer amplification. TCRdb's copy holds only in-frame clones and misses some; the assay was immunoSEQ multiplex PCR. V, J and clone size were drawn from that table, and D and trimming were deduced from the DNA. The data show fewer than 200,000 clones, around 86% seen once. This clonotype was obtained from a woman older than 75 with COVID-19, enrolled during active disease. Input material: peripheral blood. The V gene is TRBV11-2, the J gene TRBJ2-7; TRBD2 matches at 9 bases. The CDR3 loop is CASSLSPSGAYEQYF. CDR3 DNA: TGTGCCAGCAGCTTATCCCCTAGCGGGGCCTACGAGCAGTACTTC.